This T cell receptor beta chain is drawn from a study of shared clonotypes between healthy human individuals. V was shortened by 2 bases and J by 6 bases, with 13 bases between the two germline ends. In germline, CDR1 is MNHNY, CDR2 SVGAGI (reference sequence). The CDR3 covers 14 residues. Study-level results: Generally, estimated richness proved larger in naive subsets than it did in memory subsets. Among donors, the sharing of clonotypes was expected to be influenced by sequencing depth.

For this clone: Antigen specificity is unknown.

In the original analysis: ImmunoSEQ output lacked quality scores and full-length reads, limiting matched filtering. TCRdb keeps only in-frame clones here, not all; method: immunoSEQ multiplex PCR. V, J and clone size are those of that table, while D and trimming were read from the DNA. The data contain 550,000 to 850,000 clones, 72% of them singletons. What was sequenced was memory CD4+ T cells sorted from blood. As for subset: CD45RA-negative fraction. The clonotype comes from a woman aged 25 to 39 in good health. The chain uses TRBV6-6 and TRBJ1-2, with D possibly being TRBD1 (6 bases). The CDR3 DNA follows: TGTGCCAGCAGTTACAACAGGGATACAAATGGCTACACCTTC. Its protein product is CASSYNRDTNGYTF.